These T cell receptor beta chains were read from a single sample in a study of T cells after yellow fever vaccination. TCRdb passed the 5' RACE reads through MiXCR, listing each CDR3 protein once. The sample consists of around 120,000 distinct CDR3 sequences, nearly 15% of them appearing once. The sample here was CD8+ T cells sorted from PBMCs, taken 5 days after the yellow fever booster vaccination. These receptors were collected from a man between 18 and 29 years old who received the YFV17D yellow fever vaccine. Each CDR3 is given with its conserved first and last residue. The D gene is left open where the match is weak. Clone size is stated in some rows and not others, as once, few, many or a class when expanded.

>TRBD2|TRBV4-1|many|TRBJ2-5
CASSQVGSGGTEETQYF
TGCGCCAGCAGCCAAGTGGGTAGCGGGGGGACCGAAGAGACCCAGTACTTC
>NA|TRBV25-1|NA|TRBJ1-5
CASSESTGSNQPQHF
TGTGCCAGCAGTGAATCGACAGGTTCTAATCAGCCCCAGCATTTT
>TRBD1|TRBV6-2/TRBV6-3|NA|TRBJ2-3
CASREGQDPWGDTQYF
TGTGCCAGCAGAGAGGGACAGGACCCATGGGGAGATACGCAGTATTTT
>NA|TRBV28|NA|TRBJ2-6
CASNGQPLSGANVLTF
TGTGCCAGCAATGGACAGCCCCTGAGTGGGGCCAACGTCCTGACTTTC
>NA|TRBV4-2|NA|TRBJ1-2
CASSQEVGVAGPDGYTF
TGTGCCAGCAGCCAAGAGGTTGGAGTTGCAGGGCCGGATGGCTACACCTTC
>NA|TRBV6-2/TRBV6-3|few|TRBJ2-4
CASSYRSGQDIQYF
TGTGCCAGCAGTTACAGAAGCGGGCAGGACATTCAGTACTTC
>NA|TRBV19|once|TRBJ1-4
CATQDSFSDEKLFF
TGTGCCACACAAGACAGCTTTTCAGATGAAAAACTGTTTTTT
>NA|TRBV9|NA|TRBJ2-5
CASSVGGGVVETQYF
TGTGCCAGCAGCGTAGGAGGCGGGGTCGTCGAGACCCAGTACTTC
>NA|TRBV5-5|few|TRBJ1-5
CASSFRAQTPNQPQHF
TGTGCCAGCAGCTTTCGAGCCCAAACCCCAAATCAGCCCCAGCATTTT
>NA|TRBV6-2/TRBV6-3|few|TRBJ1-2
CASSDSPYGYTF
TGTGCCAGCAGTGACAGCCCCTATGGCTACACCTTC
>NA|TRBV7-9|few|TRBJ2-7
CASSLGQTFGKYF
TGTGCCAGCAGCCTCGGACAAACGTTCGGGAAGTACTTC
>TRBD1|TRBV27|few|TRBJ2-7
CASSQQGATHEQYF
TGTGCCAGCAGTCAACAGGGGGCGACCCACGAGCAGTACTTC
>NA|TRBV12-3/TRBV12-4|once|TRBJ1-3
CASSLGALSGNTIYF
TGTGCCAGCAGTTTAGGGGCGCTCTCTGGAAACACCATATATTTT